This T cell receptor (beta chain) comes out of a study of CD8+CD57+ T cells in acquired aplastic anemia. Study information: DNA from sorted CD4+ and CD8+ cells averaged roughly 3.2 ug. Healthy donors gave some 10 million reads on average for CD4+ cells.

The TCR beta profiling, which covered VDJ combination and CDR3 sequence, was carried out using genomic DNA as the template. TCRdb re-called the reads through MiXCR, storing one row per CDR3 protein. The data show some 200,000 distinct CDR3 sequences, 34% seen once. Findings and caveats of the study: Patients showed no significant difference from controls in CD8+ Simpson's diversity. In common between the patients and the controls were nearly 30 CD8+ CDR3 sequences.

There are many counts of this clonotype. Its antigen is undetermined. V dropped 0 bases and J dropped 2 bases, with 7 bases sitting between them. Per germline, CDR1 DFQATT and CDR2 SNEGSKA (reference sequence). The CDR3 runs 13 residues. The chain has TRBV20-1 and TRBJ2-5; no clear D. The sequenced sample was sorted CD4+, CD8+, or CD8+CD57+ T cells (not recorded which) from PBMCs. This receptor was obtained from a human donor in good health, serving as a control. The CDR3 sequence is CSARDHRQETQYF. Here the CDR3 DNA reads TGCAGTGCTAGAGACCACAGACAAGAGACCCAGTACTTC.